These 14 T cell receptor beta chains were all obtained from the same sample, sequenced in a study of cytomegalovirus exposure and HLA in healthy donors (dated by TCRdb to 2016 to 2017). The library was prepared using the immunoSEQ multiplex PCR assay. A mixture of 60 forward primers for TCR Vbeta segments and 13 reverse primers for TCR Jbeta segments was used in the multiplex PCR. TCRdb's version of the immuneACCESS table is confined to in-frame rearrangements and falls short of the full clone set. An unresolved V gene accounts for under half of the shortfall where checked; the remainder is of unknown origin. Present in this sample are some 200,000 clones, nearly 80% of which were seen just once. The ten most abundant clones make up approximately 2.9% of the sample. Sequenced material: PBMCs. The source of these receptors is a female donor in good health and CMV-seronegative.

This chain links TRBV2 with TRBJ2-1; 12 bases match TRBD1. V lost 1 base, J lost 14 bases, and 24 bases stayed unmatched. This CDR3 contains 20 residues. CDR1 is SNHLY, CDR2 FYNNEI, per germline. The CDR3: CASSEVLRARGQGAQTRKFF. CDR3 sequence (DNA): TGTGCCAGCAGTGAAGTACTGAGGGCGCGGGGACAGGGGGCGCAAACCCGAAAGTTCTTC.

This clone was observed once. The chain couples TRBV6-4 to TRBJ2-3; 7 nucleotides align to TRBD2. This CDR3 is built from 13 residues. V dropped 5 bases and J dropped 3; count of bases not matched to a gene: 2. The germline gives CDR1 MRHNA, CDR2 SNTAGT. In nucleotides, the CDR3 is TGTGCCAGCAGTAGGCGGGGGACAGATACGCAGTATTTT. Residues: CASSRRGTDTQYF.

The chain recombines TRBV5-1 with TRBJ1-4; D remains ambiguous. The V end lost 4 bases, the J end lost 6 bases, and 16 bases lay between the germline ends. The CDR3 spans 15 residues. The germline CDR1 and CDR2 sequences are SGHRS and YFSETQ. The CDR3 sequence is CASSGDISSDEKLFF. DNA for the CDR3: TGCGCCAGCAGCGGTGACATCAGTTCGGATGAAAAACTGTTTTTT.

For this clone: An end of the junction differs from the germline gene, which may be a read error. This chain uses TRBV7-7 with TRBJ2-3; TRBD2 matches 13 bases. Germline CDR1 and CDR2: SSHAT and FNYEAQ (reference sequence). The CDR3 contains 15 residues. Written as DNA, the CDR3 is TGTGCTAGCAGCTTCGGACTAGCGGGAGCAGATACGCAGTATTTT. Amino acids: CASSFGLAGADTQYF.

This clone was counted once. The chain couples TRBV9 to TRBJ1-1, with D unclear. Trimming removed 1 base at V and 2 bases at J, with 12 bases between. Germline values: CDR1 SGDLS, CDR2 YYNGEE. The CDR3 runs to 15 residues. CDR3 region: CASSVNPGVNTEAFF. The CDR3 region has the DNA TGTGCCAGCAGCGTAAATCCCGGAGTCAACACTGAAGCTTTCTTT. Combining the CDR3 with reference TRBV9 and TRBJ1-1 gives the whole variable domain DSGVTQTPKHLITATGQRVTLRCSPRSGDLSVYWYQQSLDQGLQFLIQYYNGEERAKGNILERFSAQQFPDLHSELNLSSLELGDSALYFCASSVNPGVNTEAFFGQGTRLTVV.

The chain has TRBV7-9 and TRBJ1-1; 9 nucleotides agree with TRBD1. Germline loops: CDR1 SEHNR, CDR2 FQNEAQ (reference sequence). Trimming removed 3 bases from V and 3 bases from J; junction bases left unmatched: 8. This CDR3 has 16 amino acids. The DNA for the CDR3 is TGTGCCAGCAGCTTCTTAACAGGGGGCGCGCACACTGAAGCTTTCTTT. It translates to CASSFLTGGAHTEAFF.

V usage is TRBV20-1 and J usage is TRBJ2-3; no definite D call. Germline-derived CDR1 and CDR2 are DFQATT and SNEGSKA (reference sequence). Trimming cost V 3 bases and J 10 bases, with 8 bases left between them. This CDR3 region has 10 residues. The CDR3 here is CSASGGAQYF. Here the CDR3 DNA reads TGCAGTGCTAGTGGCGGAGCGCAGTATTTT.

This chain uses TRBV20-1 with TRBJ2-5, with D tentatively TRBD2 (6 bases). With 4 bases removed from V and 5 bases from J, the gap between germline ends came to 8 bases. The germline CDR1 and CDR2 sequences are DFQATT and SNEGSKA (reference sequence). The CDR3 covers 11 residues. CDR3 sequence reads: CSATAGETQYF. Written as DNA, the CDR3 is TGCAGTGCTACGGCGGGGGAGACCCAGTACTTC.

The rearrangement uses TRBV27 and TRBJ2-1; 7 bases line up with TRBD1. This CDR3 is built from 15 residues. Per the germline V gene, CDR1 is MNHEY and CDR2 is SMNVEV (reference sequence). The V segment lost 3 bases and the J segment 2 bases; nucleotides outside the gene matches: 4. CDR3 DNA sequence: TGTGCCAGCAGTTTCCAACAGGGGCCCTACAATGAGCAGTTCTTC. Amino acids: CASSFQQGPYNEQFF.

The CDR3 nucleotides read TGTGCCAGCAGTGAGGGCACTAATCAGCCCCAGCATTTT. It codes for CASSEGTNQPQHF. V and J are TRBV2 and TRBJ1-5; D call uncertain. The germline V and J ends were trimmed by 3 bases and 4 bases, with 7 bases remaining between them. This CDR3 comprises 13 residues. Germline V gene sequence: CDR1 SNHLY, CDR2 FYNNEI.

The chain is built from TRBV18 and TRBJ1-3; no clear D. The germline gives CDR1 KGHSH, CDR2 LQKENI. V was pared by 5 bases and J by 6 bases, with 11 bases between. The CDR3 covers 13 residues. This CDR3 is CASSSDGVNTIYF. The CDR3 bases are TGTGCCAGCTCATCCGACGGAGTAAACACCATATATTTT.

The chain joins TRBV27 to TRBJ2-7; 9 bases are a match to TRBD1. This CDR3 spans 16 amino acids. Losses at the gene ends were 5 bases for V and 3 bases for J; bases not matched to a gene: 11. Germline loops: CDR1 MNHEY, CDR2 SMNVEV (reference sequence). The CDR3 region is CASSPYSGTGNYEQYF. CDR3 DNA: TGTGCCAGCAGTCCCTACTCCGGGACAGGGAACTACGAGCAGTACTTC.

The rearrangement joins TRBV19 to TRBJ2-7; 7 nucleotides agree with TRBD2. V lost 4 bases to trimming and J lost 9 bases; unmatched junction nucleotides: 6. This CDR3 has 12 amino acids. Germline CDR1 and CDR2: LNHDA and SQIVND (reference sequence). In DNA, the CDR3 is TGTGCCAGTAGTAGGTGGGGAGGGGTGCAGTACTTC. Translation: CASSRWGGVQYF. The full variable domain, completed using reference TRBV19 and TRBJ2-7, is DGGITQSPKYLFRKEGQNVTLSCEQNLNHDAMYWYRQDPGQGLRLIYYSQIVNDFQKGDIAEGYSVSREKKESFPLTVTSAQKNPTAFYLCASSRWGGVQYFGPGTRLTVT.

This chain joins TRBV29-1 and TRBJ1-2, with TRBD1 identical over 8 bases. With 2 bases clipped from V and 6 bases from J, the junction kept 5 bases outside the gene matches. The CDR3 is 13 amino acids. CDR1 is SQVTM, CDR2 ANQGSEA, per germline. CDR3 coding DNA: TGCAGCGTTGAACGACAGGGGCTTAATGGCTACACCTTC. It codes for CSVERQGLNGYTF. The whole variable domain, filled in from reference TRBV29-1 and TRBJ1-2, reads SAVISQKPSRDICQRGTSLTIQCQVDSQVTMMFWYRQQPGQSLTLIATANQGSEATYESGFVIDKFPISRPNLTFSTLTVSNMSPEDSSIYLCSVERQGLNGYTFGSGTRLTVV.